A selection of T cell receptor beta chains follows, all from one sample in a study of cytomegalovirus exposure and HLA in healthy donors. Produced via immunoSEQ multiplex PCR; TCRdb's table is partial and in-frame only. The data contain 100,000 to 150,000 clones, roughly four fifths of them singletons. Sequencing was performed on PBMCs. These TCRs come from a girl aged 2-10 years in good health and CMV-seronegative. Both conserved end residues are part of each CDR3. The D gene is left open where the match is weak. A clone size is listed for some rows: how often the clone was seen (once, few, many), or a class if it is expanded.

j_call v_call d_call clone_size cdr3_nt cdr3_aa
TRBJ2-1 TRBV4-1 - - TGCGCCAGCAGCCAACAAGCAGGGTTGGGTTTCAATGAGCAGTTCTTC CASSQQAGLGFNEQFF
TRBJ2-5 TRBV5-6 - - TGTGCCAGCAGCTTGGGCCCGACAGTCACATCCCAGTACTTC CASSLGPTVTSQYF
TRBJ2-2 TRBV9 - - TGTGCCAGCAGCGTAGTCAGGGGTCACGCGAACACCGGGGAGCTGTTTTTT CASSVVRGHANTGELFF
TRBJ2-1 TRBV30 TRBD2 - TGTGCCTCGCGGGAGGGGCGGGGTCTCTACAATGAGCAGTTCTTC CASREGRGLYNEQFF
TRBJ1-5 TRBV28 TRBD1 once TGTGCCAGCAGACCCTCCGGGACAGGGAAGCAAGCCCAGCATTTT CASRPSGTGKQAQHF
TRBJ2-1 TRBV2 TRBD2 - TGTGCCAGCAGTTCCCGGCTAGCGGGAGCCTTTGGGAATGAGCAGTTCTTC CASSSRLAGAFGNEQFF
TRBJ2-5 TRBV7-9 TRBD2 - TGTGCCAGCAGCCTCTCTAGCGGGAGTCAGGAGACCCAGTACTTC CASSLSSGSQETQYF
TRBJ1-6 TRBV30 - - TGTGCCTGGAACCGTCTGGACAGTAATAATTCACCCCTCCACTTT CAWNRLDSNNSPLHF
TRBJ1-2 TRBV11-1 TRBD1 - TGTGCCAGCAGGGTGACAGGGACTGCTGGAGGCTACACCTTC CASRVTGTAGGYTF
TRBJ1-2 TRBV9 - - TGTGCCAGCAGCGTAGGAGGACATAACTATGGCTACACCTTC CASSVGGHNYGYTF
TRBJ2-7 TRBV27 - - TGTGCCAGCAGTATTCGGGACAACTCCTACGAGCAGTACTTC CASSIRDNSYEQYF
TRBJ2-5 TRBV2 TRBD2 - TGTGCCAGCAGTGCCAAATCTCGATTAGCGGGGGGGCAAGAGACCCAGTACTTC CASSAKSRLAGGQETQYF
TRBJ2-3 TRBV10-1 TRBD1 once TGCGCCAGCAGTGACCAGGGGGCACCCACAGATACGCAGTATTTT CASSDQGAPTDTQYF
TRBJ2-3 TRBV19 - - TGTGCCAGCAGACCCCAAGCGGCGACAGATACGCAGTATTTT CASRPQAATDTQYF
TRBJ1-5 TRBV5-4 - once TGTGCCAGTAGCGAAACGGGAGGCCCGGGTCAGCCCCAGCATTTT CASSETGGPGQPQHF
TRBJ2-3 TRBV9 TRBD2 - TGTGCCAGCAGCGTAGCCCCCACTGTTGATAGCGGGAGGCCTAAAGGGGGGGATACGCAGTATTTT CASSVAPTVDSGRPKGGDTQYF
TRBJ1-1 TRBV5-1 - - TGCGCCAGCAGCCCGGACACGTTGAACACTGAAGCTTTCTTT CASSPDTLNTEAFF
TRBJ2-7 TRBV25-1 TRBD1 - TGTGCCAGCAGTCCCTCGAGATCCGGGACAGGAATATCCTACGAGCAGTACTTC CASSPSRSGTGISYEQYF
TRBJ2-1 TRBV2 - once TGTGCCAGCAGTGATCCGAGGAACAGGGAGGGTGAGCAGTTCTTC CASSDPRNREGEQFF
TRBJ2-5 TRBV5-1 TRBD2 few TGCGCCAGCAGCTTGGCCCAGCGGGAGGGCCATATCGACCAAGAGACCCAGTACTTC CASSLAQREGHIDQETQYF
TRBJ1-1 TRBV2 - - TGTGCCAGCAGGCGGGGAGCCGAAGCTTTCTTT CASRRGAEAFF
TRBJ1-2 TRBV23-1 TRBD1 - TGCGCCAGCCGAGAAAACGGAGCAAAAAACAGGGGCGGCTACACCTTC CASRENGAKNRGGYTF
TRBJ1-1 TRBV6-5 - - TGTGCCAGCATAGGACTTATTCCGAACACTGAAGCTTTCTTT CASIGLIPNTEAFF
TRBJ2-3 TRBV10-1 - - TGCGCCAGCAGTGAGTCGAGCCCTAGGACAGATACGCAGTATTTT CASSESSPRTDTQYF
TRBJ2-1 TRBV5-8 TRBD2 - TGTGCCAGCAGCTTGGATTTGCGGGAGTTGCATGAGCAGTTCTTC CASSLDLRELHEQFF
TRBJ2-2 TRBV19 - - TGTGCCAGTAGCTTAGCCGTTACGGCGCTGAACACCGGGGAGCTGTTTTTT CASSLAVTALNTGELFF
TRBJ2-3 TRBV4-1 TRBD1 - TGCGCCAGCAGCCAGATGGACAGGGCTGGAGATACGCAGTATTTT CASSQMDRAGDTQYF
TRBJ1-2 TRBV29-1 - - TGCAGCGTTGAACGTCAGGGAGGGAACTATGGCTACACCTTC CSVERQGGNYGYTF
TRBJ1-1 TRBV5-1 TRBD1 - TGCGCCAGCACCCTGACAGGGATTAACACTGAAGCTTTCTTT CASTLTGINTEAFF
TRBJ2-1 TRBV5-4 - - TGTGCCAGCAGCTTGTCGATGGCTAGCGTATACAATGAGCAGTTCTTC CASSLSMASVYNEQFF
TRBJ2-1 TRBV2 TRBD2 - TGTGCCAGCAGTTCCCAGCGGGGGGGCCTCAATGAGCAGTTCTTC CASSSQRGGLNEQFF
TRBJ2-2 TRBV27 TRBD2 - TGTGCCAGCAGGGACCCGACTAGCGGGAGGAGCGGGGAGCTGTTTTTT CASRDPTSGRSGELFF
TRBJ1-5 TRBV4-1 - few TGCGCCAGCAGCCAAGATCGGGGTCAGCCCCAGCATTTT CASSQDRGQPQHF
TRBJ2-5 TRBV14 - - TGTGCCAGCAGCCAAGACGTGTTCCGAGAGACCCAGTACTTC CASSQDVFRETQYF
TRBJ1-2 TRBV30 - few TGTGCCTGGGACTACAATCACGGAGGCTACACCTTC CAWDYNHGGYTF
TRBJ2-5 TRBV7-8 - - TGTGCCAGCAGCGGATCTATGGGGCGGGGAGAGACCCAGTACTTC CASSGSMGRGETQYF